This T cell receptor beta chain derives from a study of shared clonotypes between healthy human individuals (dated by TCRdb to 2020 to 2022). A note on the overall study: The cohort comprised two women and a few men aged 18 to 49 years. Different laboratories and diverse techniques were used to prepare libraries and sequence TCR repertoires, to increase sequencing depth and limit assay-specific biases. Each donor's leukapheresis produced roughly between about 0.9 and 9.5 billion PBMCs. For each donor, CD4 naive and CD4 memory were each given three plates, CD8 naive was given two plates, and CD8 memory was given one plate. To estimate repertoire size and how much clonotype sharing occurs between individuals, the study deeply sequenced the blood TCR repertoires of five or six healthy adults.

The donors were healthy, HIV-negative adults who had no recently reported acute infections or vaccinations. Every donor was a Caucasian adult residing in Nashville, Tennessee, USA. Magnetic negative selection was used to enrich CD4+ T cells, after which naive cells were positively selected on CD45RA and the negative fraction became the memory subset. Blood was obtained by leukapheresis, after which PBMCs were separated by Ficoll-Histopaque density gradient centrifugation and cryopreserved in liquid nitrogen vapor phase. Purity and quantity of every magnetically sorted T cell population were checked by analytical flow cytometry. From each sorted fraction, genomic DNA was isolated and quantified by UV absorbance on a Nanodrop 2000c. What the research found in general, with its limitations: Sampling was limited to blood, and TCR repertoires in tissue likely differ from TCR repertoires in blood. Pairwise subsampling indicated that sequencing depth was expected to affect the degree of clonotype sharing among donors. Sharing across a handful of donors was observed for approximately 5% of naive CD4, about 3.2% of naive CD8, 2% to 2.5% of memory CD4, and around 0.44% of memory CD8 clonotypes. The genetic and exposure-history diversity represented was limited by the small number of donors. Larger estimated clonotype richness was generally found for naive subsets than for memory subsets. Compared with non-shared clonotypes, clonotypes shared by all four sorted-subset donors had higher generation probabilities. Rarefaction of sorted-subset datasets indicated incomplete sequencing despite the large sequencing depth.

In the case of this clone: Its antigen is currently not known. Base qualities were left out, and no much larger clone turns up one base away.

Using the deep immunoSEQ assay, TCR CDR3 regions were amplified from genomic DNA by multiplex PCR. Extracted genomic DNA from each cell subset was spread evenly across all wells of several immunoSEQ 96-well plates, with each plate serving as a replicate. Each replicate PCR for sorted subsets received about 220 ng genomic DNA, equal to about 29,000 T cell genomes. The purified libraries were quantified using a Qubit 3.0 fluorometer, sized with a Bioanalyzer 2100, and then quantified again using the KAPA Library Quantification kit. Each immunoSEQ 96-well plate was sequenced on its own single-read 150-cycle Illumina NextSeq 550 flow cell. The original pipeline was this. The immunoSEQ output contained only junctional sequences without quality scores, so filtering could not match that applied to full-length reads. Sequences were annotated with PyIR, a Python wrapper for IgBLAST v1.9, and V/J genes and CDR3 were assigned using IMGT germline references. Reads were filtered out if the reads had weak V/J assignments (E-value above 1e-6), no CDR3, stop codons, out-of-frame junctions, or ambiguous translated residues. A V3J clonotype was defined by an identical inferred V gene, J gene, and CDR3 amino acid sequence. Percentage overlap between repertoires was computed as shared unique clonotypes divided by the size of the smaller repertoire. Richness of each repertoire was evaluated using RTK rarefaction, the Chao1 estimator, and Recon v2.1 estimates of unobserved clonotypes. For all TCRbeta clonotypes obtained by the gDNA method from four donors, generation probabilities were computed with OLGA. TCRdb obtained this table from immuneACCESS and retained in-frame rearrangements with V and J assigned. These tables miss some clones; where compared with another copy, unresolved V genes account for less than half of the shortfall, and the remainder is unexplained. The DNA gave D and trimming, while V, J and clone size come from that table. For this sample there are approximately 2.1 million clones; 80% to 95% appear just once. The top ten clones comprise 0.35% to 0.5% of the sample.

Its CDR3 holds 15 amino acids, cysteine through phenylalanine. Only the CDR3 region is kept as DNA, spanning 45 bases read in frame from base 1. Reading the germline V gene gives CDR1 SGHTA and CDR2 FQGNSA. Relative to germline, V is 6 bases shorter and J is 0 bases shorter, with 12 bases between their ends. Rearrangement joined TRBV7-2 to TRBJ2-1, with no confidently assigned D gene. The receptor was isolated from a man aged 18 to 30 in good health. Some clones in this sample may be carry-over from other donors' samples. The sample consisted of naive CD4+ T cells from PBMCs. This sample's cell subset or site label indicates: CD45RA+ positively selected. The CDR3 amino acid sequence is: CASSSTASSYNEQFF. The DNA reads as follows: TGTGCCAGCAGTTCCACCGCTAGCTCCTACAATGAGCAGTTCTTC.